This is a list of T cell receptor beta chains from one sample in a study of T cell responses to AZD1222 COVID-19 vaccine. Data came from immunoSEQ multiplex PCR; TCRdb stores just in-frame clones and leaves some out. The sample includes about 75,000 clones, around 88% of them seen just once. Sequencing was performed on peripheral blood, taken 28 days after the second dose of the MenACWY control vaccine. The receptors shown here come from an adult who received the MenACWY meningococcal vaccine as a control. Each CDR3 is given with its conserved first and last residue. The order of the fields is clone size, D gene, CDR3 length, J gene, V gene, CDR3 DNA, CDR3 protein. D genes are given only for firm matches. The size field is filled for only some rows; it gives once, few, many or a size class.

- TRBD1 14 TRBJ1-4 TRBV19 TGTGCCAGTAGGTACAGGGGCGACGGTGAAAAACTGTTTTTT CASRYRGDGEKLFF
few - 13 TRBJ1-2 TRBV10-3 TGTGCCATCAGTCCGACGGGAAACTATGGCTACACCTTC CAISPTGNYGYTF
- - 14 TRBJ2-7 TRBV3-1/TRBV3-2 TGTGCCAGCAGTCAACTACCGGGACCGTACGAGCAGTACTTC CASSQLPGPYEQYF
- - 15 TRBJ2-7 TRBV18 TGTGCCAGCTCACCACTAGCGGACCTAACCTACGAGCAGTACTTC CASSPLADLTYEQYF
- - 18 TRBJ2-3 TRBV19 TGTGCCAGTAGTATAGGTCCCCTAGCGCGGGGTAGCACAGATACGCAGTATTTT CASSIGPLARGSTDTQYF
- - 15 TRBJ1-6 TRBV7-3 TGTGCCAGCAGCTTAGAGGGCTCCTATAATTCACCCCTCCACTTT CASSLEGSYNSPLHF
- - 12 TRBJ2-7 TRBV7-9 TGTGCCAGCAGCCTGACAGTGTACGAGCAGTACTTC CASSLTVYEQYF
- TRBD1 16 TRBJ2-1 TRBV3-1/TRBV3-2 TGTGCCAGCAGCACCCGGACAGGGGGGGGATCCAATGAGCAGTTCTTC CASSTRTGGGSNEQFF
- TRBD1 14 TRBJ2-7 TRBV6-5 TGTGCCAGCAGTTCCCGGGGACAGCCCTACGAGCAGTACTTC CASSSRGQPYEQYF
- - 14 TRBJ1-6 TRBV25-1 TGTGCCAGCAGTGAATTTGTTGGGAGTTCACCCCTCCACTTT CASSEFVGSSPLHF
- - 15 TRBJ2-1 TRBV24-1 TGTGCCACCAGTGATCGGGGGGCAGGGGACAATGAGCAGTTCTTC CATSDRGAGDNEQFF
once - 14 TRBJ1-6 TRBV28 TGTGCCAGCAGTCGACGGGCCAAGAATTCACCCCTCCACTTT CASSRRAKNSPLHF
- TRBD1 15 TRBJ1-3 TRBV6-5 TGTGCCAGCTCTGGGACAGCAAACTCTGGAAACACCATATATTTT CASSGTANSGNTIYF
once - 12 TRBJ1-1 TRBV19 TGTGCCAGTAGTATATCGCACACTGAAGCTTTCTTT CASSISHTEAFF
- - 13 TRBJ2-1 TRBV5-1 TGCGCCAGCAGCCCCGGATCCTACAATGAGCAGTTCTTC CASSPGSYNEQFF
- - 14 TRBJ2-1 TRBV25-1 TGTGCCAGCAGTGGACGGAGATCCCCCAATGAGCAGTTCTTC CASSGRRSPNEQFF
- - 14 TRBJ2-3 TRBV2 TGTGCCAGCAGCGATCGAAGGGAGACAGATACGCAGTATTTT CASSDRRETDTQYF
- - 13 TRBJ1-3 TRBV19 TGTGCCAGTGGGGGGACCTCTGGAAACACCATATATTTT CASGGTSGNTIYF
- - 14 TRBJ1-1 TRBV28 TGTGCCAGCAGTTTTTTGAGGGTTCGGACTGAAGCTTTCTTT CASSFLRVRTEAFF
once TRBD1 16 TRBJ2-2 TRBV13 TGTGCCAGCAGCTTCTTCCTGGGACAGGGAAGCGGGGAGCTGTTTTTT CASSFFLGQGSGELFF
- - 13 TRBJ1-5 TRBV6-6 TGTGCCAGCAGTAGACAGTCAGGTCAGCCCCAGCATTTT CASSRQSGQPQHF